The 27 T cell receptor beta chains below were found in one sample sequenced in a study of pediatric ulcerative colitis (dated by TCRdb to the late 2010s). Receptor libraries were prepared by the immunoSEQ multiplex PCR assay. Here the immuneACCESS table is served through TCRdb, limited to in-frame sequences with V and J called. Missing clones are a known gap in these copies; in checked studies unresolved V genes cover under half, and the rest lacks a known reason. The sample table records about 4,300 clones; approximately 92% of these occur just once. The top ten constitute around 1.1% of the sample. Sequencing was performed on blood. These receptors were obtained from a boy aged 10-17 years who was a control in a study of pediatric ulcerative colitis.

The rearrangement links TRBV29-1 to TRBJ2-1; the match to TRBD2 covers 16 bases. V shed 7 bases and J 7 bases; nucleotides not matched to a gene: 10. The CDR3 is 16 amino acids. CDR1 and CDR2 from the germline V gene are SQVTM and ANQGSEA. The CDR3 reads CSGDDLGLAGGNEQFF. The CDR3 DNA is TGCAGCGGTGATGATTTGGGACTAGCGGGAGGGAATGAGCAGTTCTTC.

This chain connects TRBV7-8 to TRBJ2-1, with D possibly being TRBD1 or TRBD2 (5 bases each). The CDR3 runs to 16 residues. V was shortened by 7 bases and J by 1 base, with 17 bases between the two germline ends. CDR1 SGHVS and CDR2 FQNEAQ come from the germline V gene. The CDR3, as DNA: TGTGCCAGCACCCTTAAACGGGACCAATCCTACAATGAGCAGTTCTTC. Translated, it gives CASTLKRDQSYNEQFF.

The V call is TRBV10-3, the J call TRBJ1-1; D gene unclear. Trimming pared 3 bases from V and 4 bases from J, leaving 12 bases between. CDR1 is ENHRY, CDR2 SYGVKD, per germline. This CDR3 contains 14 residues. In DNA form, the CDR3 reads TGTGCCATCAGTGACCCACAGTTCCTCACTGAAGCTTTCTTT. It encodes CAISDPQFLTEAFF.

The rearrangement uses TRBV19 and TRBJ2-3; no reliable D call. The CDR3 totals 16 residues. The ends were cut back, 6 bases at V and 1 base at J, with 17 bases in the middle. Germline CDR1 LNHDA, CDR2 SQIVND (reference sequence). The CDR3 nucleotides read TGTGCCAGTAGCCTCTCTGTCGATGGAGGCACAGATACGCAGTATTTT. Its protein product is CASSLSVDGGTDTQYF.

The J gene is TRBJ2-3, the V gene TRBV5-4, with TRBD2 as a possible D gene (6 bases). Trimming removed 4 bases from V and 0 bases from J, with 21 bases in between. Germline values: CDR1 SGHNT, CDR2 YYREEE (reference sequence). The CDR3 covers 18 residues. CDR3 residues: CASSPGPTYGGSTDTQYF. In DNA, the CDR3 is TGTGCCAGCAGCCCGGGACCCACCTACGGGGGAAGCACAGATACGCAGTATTTT.

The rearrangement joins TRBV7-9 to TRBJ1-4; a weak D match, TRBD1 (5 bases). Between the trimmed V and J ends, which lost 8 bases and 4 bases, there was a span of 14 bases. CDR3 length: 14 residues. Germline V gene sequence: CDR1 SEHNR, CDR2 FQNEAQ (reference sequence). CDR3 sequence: CASGNGGNNEKLFF. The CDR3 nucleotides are TGTGCCAGCGGGAATGGGGGAAATAATGAAAAACTGTTTTTT.

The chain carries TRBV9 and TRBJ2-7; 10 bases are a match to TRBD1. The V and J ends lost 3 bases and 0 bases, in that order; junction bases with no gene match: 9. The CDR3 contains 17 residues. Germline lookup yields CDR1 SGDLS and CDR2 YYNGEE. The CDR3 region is CASSAAPGTGASYEQYF. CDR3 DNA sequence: TGTGCCAGCAGCGCCGCTCCCGGGACAGGGGCCTCCTACGAGCAGTACTTC.

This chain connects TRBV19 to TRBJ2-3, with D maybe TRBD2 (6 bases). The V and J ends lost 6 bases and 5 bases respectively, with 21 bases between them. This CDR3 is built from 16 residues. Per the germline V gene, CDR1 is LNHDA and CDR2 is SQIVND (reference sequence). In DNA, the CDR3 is TGTGCCAGTAGGGCGGGACCATGGGAAAGGAGAGATACGCAGTATTTT. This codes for CASRAGPWERRDTQYF.

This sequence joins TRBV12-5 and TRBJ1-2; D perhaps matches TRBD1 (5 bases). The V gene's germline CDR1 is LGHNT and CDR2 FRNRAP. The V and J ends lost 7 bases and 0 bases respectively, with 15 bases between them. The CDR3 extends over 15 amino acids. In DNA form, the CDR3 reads TGTGCTAGTGCTCGGCAGGGCAGGACTAACTATGGCTACACCTTC. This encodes CASARQGRTNYGYTF.

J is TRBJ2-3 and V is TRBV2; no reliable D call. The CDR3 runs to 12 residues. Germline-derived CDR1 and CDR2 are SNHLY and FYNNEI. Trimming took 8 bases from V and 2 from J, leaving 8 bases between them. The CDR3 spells CASGLYTDTQYF. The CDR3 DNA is TGTGCCAGCGGCCTATACACAGATACGCAGTATTTT.

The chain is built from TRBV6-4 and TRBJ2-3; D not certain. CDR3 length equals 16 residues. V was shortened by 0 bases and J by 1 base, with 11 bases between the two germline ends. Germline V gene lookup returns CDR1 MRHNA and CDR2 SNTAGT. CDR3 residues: CASSDSPSWGTDTQYF. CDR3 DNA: TGTGCCAGCAGTGACTCTCCAAGCTGGGGCACAGATACGCAGTATTTT.

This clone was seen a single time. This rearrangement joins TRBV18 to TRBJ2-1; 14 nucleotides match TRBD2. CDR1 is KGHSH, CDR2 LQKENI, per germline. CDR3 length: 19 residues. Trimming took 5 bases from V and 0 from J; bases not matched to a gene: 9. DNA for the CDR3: TGTGCCAGCTCAGCTGGACTAGCGGGAGGACAGAGCTCCTACAATGAGCAGTTCTTC. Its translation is CASSAGLAGGQSSYNEQFF.

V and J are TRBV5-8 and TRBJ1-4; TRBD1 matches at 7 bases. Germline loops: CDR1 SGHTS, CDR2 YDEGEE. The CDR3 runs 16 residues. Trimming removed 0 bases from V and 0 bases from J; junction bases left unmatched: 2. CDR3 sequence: CASSLDRGATNEKLFF. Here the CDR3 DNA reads TGTGCCAGCAGCTTGGACAGGGGAGCAACTAATGAAAAACTGTTTTTT.

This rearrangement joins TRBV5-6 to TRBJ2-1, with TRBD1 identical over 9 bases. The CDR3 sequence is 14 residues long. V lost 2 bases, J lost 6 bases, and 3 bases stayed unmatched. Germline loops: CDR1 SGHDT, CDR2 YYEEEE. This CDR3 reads CASSFATGGNEQFF. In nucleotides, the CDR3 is TGTGCCAGCAGCTTCGCGACAGGGGGCAATGAGCAGTTCTTC. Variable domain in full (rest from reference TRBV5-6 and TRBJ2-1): DAGVTQSPTHLIKTRGQQVTLRCSPKSGHDTVSWYQQALGQGPQFIFQYYEEEERQRGNFPDRFSGHQFPNYSSELNVNALLLGDSALYLCASSFATGGNEQFFGPGTRLTVL.

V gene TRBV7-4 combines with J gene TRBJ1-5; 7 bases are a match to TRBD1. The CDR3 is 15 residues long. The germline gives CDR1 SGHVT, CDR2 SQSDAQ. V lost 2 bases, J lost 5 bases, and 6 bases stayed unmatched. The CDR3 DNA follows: TGTGCCAGCAGCTTATGTCGGGACAGATATCAGCCCCAGCATTTT. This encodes CASSLCRDRYQPQHF.

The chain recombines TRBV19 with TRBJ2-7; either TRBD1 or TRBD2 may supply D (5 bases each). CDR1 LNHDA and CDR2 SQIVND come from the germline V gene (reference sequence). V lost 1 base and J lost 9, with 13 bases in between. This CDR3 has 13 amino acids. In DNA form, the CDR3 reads TGTGCCAGTAGTATAGGGACTGGGACGAGGCAGTACTTC. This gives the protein CASSIGTGTRQYF.

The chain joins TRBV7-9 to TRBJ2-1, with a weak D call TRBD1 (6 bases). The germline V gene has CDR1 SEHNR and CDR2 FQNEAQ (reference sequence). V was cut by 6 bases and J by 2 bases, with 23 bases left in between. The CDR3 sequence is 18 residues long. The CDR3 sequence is CASSPADVQGFTYNEQFF. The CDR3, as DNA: TGTGCCAGCAGTCCTGCTGACGTACAGGGTTTCACCTACAATGAGCAGTTCTTC.

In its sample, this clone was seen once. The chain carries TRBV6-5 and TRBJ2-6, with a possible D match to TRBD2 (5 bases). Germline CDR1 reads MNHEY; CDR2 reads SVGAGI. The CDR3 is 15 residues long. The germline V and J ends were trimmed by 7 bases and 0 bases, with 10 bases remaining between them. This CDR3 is CASNPGISGANVLTF. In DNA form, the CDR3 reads TGTGCCAGCAATCCGGGGATCTCTGGGGCCAACGTCCTGACTTTC.

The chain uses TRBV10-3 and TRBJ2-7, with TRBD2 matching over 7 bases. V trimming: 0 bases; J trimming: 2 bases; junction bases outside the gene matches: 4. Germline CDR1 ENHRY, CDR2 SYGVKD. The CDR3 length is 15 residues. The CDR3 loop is CAISESSGTTYEQYF. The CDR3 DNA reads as TGTGCCATCAGTGAGTCAAGCGGGACCACCTACGAGCAGTACTTC.

This chain's CDR3 is CASSSDRAHQETQYF. The CDR3 DNA sequence: TGCGCCAGCAGCTCGGACAGGGCCCACCAAGAGACCCAGTACTTC. The V and J genes are TRBV5-1 and TRBJ2-5; 8 nucleotides match TRBD1. CDR1 is SGHRS, CDR2 YFSETQ, per germline. This CDR3 contains 15 residues. Trimming removed 3 bases from V and 0 bases from J; junction bases left unmatched: 4. The whole variable domain, remainder taken from reference TRBV5-1 and TRBJ2-5, is KAGVTQTPRYLIKTRGQQVTLSCSPISGHRSVSWYQQTPGQGLQFLFEYFSETQRNKGNFPGRFSGRQFSNSRSEMNVSTLELGDSALYLCASSSDRAHQETQYFGPGTRLLVL.

CDR3 sequence reads: CASSTLGGPEAFF. In nucleotides, the CDR3 is TGTGCCAGCAGTACCCTAGGGGGGCCTGAAGCTTTCTTT. V gene TRBV11-3 combines with J gene TRBJ1-1; D is possibly TRBD1 (6 bases). The V and J ends lost 6 bases and 6 bases respectively, with 14 bases between them. Germline V lookup: CDR1 SGHNT, CDR2 YENEEA. CDR3 size: 13 residues. Drawing the rest from reference TRBV11-3 and TRBJ1-1, the complete variable domain is EAGVVQSPRYKIIEKKQPVAFWCNPISGHNTLYWYLQNLGQGPELLIRYENEEAVDDSQLPKDRFSAERLKGVDSTLKIQPAELGDSAVYLCASSTLGGPEAFFGQGTRLTVV.

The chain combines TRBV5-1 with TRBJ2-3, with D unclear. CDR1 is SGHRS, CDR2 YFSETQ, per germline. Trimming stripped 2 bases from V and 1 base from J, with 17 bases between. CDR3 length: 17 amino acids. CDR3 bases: TGCGCCAGCAGCTTTGAGAATCGAGCGTCTCGCACAGATACGCAGTATTTT. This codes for CASSFENRASRTDTQYF. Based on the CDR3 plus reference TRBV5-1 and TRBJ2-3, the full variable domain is KAGVTQTPRYLIKTRGQQVTLSCSPISGHRSVSWYQQTPGQGLQFLFEYFSETQRNKGNFPGRFSGRQFSNSRSEMNVSTLELGDSALYLCASSFENRASRTDTQYFGPGTRLTVL.

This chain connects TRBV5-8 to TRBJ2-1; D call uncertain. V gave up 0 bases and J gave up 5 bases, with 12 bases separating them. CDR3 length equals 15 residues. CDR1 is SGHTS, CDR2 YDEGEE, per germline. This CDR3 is CASSLGVSSDNEQFF. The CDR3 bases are TGTGCCAGCAGCTTGGGGGTAAGCTCGGACAATGAGCAGTTCTTC.

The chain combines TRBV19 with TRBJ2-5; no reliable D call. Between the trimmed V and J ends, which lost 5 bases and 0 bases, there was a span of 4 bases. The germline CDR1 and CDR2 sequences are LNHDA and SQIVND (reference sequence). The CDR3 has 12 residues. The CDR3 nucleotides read TGTGCCAGTAGTCCGAACCAAGAGACCCAGTACTTC. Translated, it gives CASSPNQETQYF.

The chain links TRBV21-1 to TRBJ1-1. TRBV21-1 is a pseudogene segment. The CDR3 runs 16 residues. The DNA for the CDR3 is TGTGCCAGCAGCAAGGCCGCGGGACACCGGAACACTGAAGCTTTCTTT. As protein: CASSKAAGHRNTEAFF.

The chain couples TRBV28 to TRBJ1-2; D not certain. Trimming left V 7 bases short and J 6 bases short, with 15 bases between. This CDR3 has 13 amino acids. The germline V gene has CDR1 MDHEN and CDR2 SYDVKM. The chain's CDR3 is CASTVRAENGYTF. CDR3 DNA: TGTGCCAGCACGGTCCGTGCAGAAAATGGCTACACCTTC.

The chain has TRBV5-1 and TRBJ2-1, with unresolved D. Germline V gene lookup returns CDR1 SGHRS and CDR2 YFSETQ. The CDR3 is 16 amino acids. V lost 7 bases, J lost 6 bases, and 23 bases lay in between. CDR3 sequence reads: CASVRGVSPAVNEQFF. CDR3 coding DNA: TGCGCCAGCGTACGCGGAGTTAGCCCTGCTGTCAATGAGCAGTTCTTC.